Below, 10 T cell receptor beta chains from the same sample are listed, as sequenced in a study of CD8 T cells in ankylosing spondylitis. One entry per CDR3 protein, called by TCRdb with MiXCR from the 5' RACE reads. The table lists 250,000 to 300,000 distinct CDR3 sequences, 20% of them singletons. The sequenced sample was blood, either unsorted or a sorted T cell fraction (not recorded which). The receptors come from a male donor with ankylosing spondylitis or in good health (not recorded which).

V gene TRBV7-2 combines with J gene TRBJ2-1, with 9 bases identical to TRBD2. From germline, CDR1 is SGHTA and CDR2 FQGNSA. Unmatched junction bases numbered 4, after V lost 4 bases and J lost 9 bases. The CDR3 spans 13 residues. The chain's CDR3 is CASSSGLATEQFF. The CDR3 DNA sequence: TGTGCCAGCAGCTCCGGACTAGCGACTGAGCAGTTCTTC.

Many counts were recorded for this clonotype. V and J are TRBV5-1 and TRBJ1-3; D gene uncertain. The CDR3 consists of 15 residues. CDR1 is SGHRS, CDR2 YFSETQ, per germline. V lost 5 bases and J lost 0, with 12 bases in between. The CDR3 reads CASRSQQSSGNTIYF. The DNA for the CDR3 is TGCGCCAGCAGATCTCAACAGAGCTCTGGAAACACCATATATTTT. Full variable domain (missing parts from reference TRBV5-1 and TRBJ1-3): KAGVTQTPRYLIKTRGQQVTLSCSPISGHRSVSWYQQTPGQGLQFLFEYFSETQRNKGNFPGRFSGRQFSNSRSEMNVSTLELGDSALYLCASRSQQSSGNTIYFGEGSWLTVV.

This clonotype was seen only a few times. The genes are TRBV7-8 and TRBJ2-7; D unresolved. The CDR3 consists of 14 residues. Trimming shortened V by 1 base and J by 2 bases, and 9 bases separated the two germline ends. The germline CDR1 and CDR2 sequences are SGHVS and FQNEAQ. As DNA, the CDR3 is TGTGCCAGCAGCTTAGGTGACCAGACCTACGAGCAGTACGTC. Amino acids: CASSLGDQTYEQYV.

In this sample, this clonotype turned up many times. The chain uses TRBV5-1 and TRBJ1-6, with D possibly TRBD1 on 5 matching bases. The CDR3 contains 14 residues. The V gene's germline CDR1 is SGHRS and CDR2 YFSETQ. V was clipped by 4 bases and J by 8 bases, with 13 bases between them. The CDR3 sequence is CASSNAGFDSPLHF. For the CDR3, the DNA is TGCGCCAGCAGCAACGCAGGGTTCGATTCACCCCTCCACTTT. Supplemented by reference TRBV5-1 and TRBJ1-6, the full variable domain reads KAGVTQTPRYLIKTRGQQVTLSCSPISGHRSVSWYQQTPGQGLQFLFEYFSETQRNKGNFPGRFSGRQFSNSRSEMNVSTLELGDSALYLCASSNAGFDSPLHFGNGTRLTVT.

This clonotype appeared many times. The rearrangement uses TRBV5-1 and TRBJ2-3; D may correspond to TRBD1 or TRBD2 (6 bases each). This CDR3 region has 14 residues. Trimming cost V 4 bases and J 2 bases, with 11 bases left between them. In germline, CDR1 is SGHRS, CDR2 YFSETQ. The chain's CDR3 is CASSRGGTTDTQYF. As DNA, the CDR3 is TGCGCCAGCAGCAGAGGGGGGACCACAGATACGCAGTATTTT.

The chain combines TRBV12-2 with TRBJ2-1; TRBD2, as called in the table, went unchecked against the DNA. TRBV12-2 is described as a pseudogene. The length of the CDR3 is 16 residues. CDR3 sequence reads: CASRLVMTSGANEQFF. For the CDR3, the DNA is TGTGCAAGTCGCTTAGTGATGACTAGCGGAGCTAATGAGCAGTTCTTC.

This chain joins TRBV5-1 and TRBJ2-5; D is perhaps TRBD2 (5 bases). V lost 4 bases to trimming and J lost 5 bases, with 18 bases between them. CDR3 length: 15 amino acids. The germline V gene has CDR1 SGHRS and CDR2 YFSETQ. The CDR3 sequence: CASSDLIFSAETQYF. CDR3 in DNA: TGCGCCAGCAGCGACCTAATTTTTAGCGCGGAGACCCAGTACTTC.

This clonotype occurred a few times. The chain combines TRBV5-1 with TRBJ2-1; maybe TRBD2 (6 bases). CDR1 and CDR2 (germline): SGHRS, YFSETQ. V was trimmed by 4 bases and J by 3 bases, leaving 11 bases between them. The CDR3 sequence is 14 residues long. The CDR3 loop is CASSVSGDYNEQFF. In nucleotides, the CDR3 is TGCGCCAGCAGCGTTAGCGGCGACTACAATGAGCAGTTCTTC.

The chain recombines TRBV12-3 or TRBV12-4 with TRBJ1-5; 9 bases are shared with TRBD1. The CDR3 covers 15 residues. V gave up 5 bases and J gave up 5 bases; unmatched junction bases: 7. The CDR3 DNA is TGTGCCAGCAGTGCCACAGGGGGCCGATATCAGCCCCAGCATTTT. Translating gives CASSATGGRYQPQHF.

This clonotype came up many times. V is TRBV20-1 and J is TRBJ2-5; 9 bases are shared with TRBD1. The CDR3 is 15 residues long. V lost 1 base, J lost 2 bases, and 5 bases stayed unmatched. The germline CDR1 and CDR2 sequences are DFQATT and SNEGSKA (reference sequence). The CDR3 DNA reads as TGCAGTGCTAGAGGCCCACAGGGGGCACAAGAGACCCAGTACTTC. Its protein product is CSARGPQGAQETQYF.